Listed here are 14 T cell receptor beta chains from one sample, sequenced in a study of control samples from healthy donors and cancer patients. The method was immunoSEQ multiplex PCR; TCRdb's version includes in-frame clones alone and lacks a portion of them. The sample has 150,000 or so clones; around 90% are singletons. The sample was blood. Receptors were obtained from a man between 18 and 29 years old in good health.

This CDR3 reads CATSRRQVPGELFF. CDR3 nucleotides: TGTGCCACCAGCAGGAGACAGGTTCCCGGGGAGCTGTTTTTT. The gene calls are TRBV15 and TRBJ2-2; D is possibly TRBD1 (6 bases). V was pared by 3 bases and J by 6 bases, with 11 bases between. Per germline, CDR1 LNHNV and CDR2 YYDKDF (reference sequence). The CDR3 length is 14 residues.

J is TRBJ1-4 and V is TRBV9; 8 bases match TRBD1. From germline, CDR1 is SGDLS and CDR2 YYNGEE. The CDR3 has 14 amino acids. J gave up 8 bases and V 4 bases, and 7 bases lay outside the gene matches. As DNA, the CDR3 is TGTGCCAGCAGCCCCGACAGGGGATACGAAAAACTGTTTTTT. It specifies CASSPDRGYEKLFF. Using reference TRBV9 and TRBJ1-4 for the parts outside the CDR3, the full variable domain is DSGVTQTPKHLITATGQRVTLRCSPRSGDLSVYWYQQSLDQGLQFLIQYYNGEERAKGNILERFSAQQFPDLHSELNLSSLELGDSALYFCASSPDRGYEKLFFGSGTQLSVL.

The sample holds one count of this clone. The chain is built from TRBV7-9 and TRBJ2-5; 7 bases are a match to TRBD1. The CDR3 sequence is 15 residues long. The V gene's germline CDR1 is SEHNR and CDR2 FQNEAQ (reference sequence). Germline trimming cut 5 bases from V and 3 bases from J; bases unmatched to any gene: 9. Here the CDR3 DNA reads TGTGCCAGCAGCCGAGGGGGCCTAAAGGAAGAGACCCAGTACTTC. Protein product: CASSRGGLKEETQYF.

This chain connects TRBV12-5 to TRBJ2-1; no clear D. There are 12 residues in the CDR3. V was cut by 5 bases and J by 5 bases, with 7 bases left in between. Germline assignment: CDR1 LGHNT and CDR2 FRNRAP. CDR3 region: CASGQHNNEQFF. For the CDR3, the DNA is TGTGCTAGTGGTCAACACAACAATGAGCAGTTCTTC.

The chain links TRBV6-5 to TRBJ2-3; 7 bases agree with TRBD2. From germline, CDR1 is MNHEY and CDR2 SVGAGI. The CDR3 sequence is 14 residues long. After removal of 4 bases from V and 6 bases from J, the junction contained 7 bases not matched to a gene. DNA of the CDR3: TGTGCCAGCAGTTCGGGGAAGCGGGGTGATACGCAGTATTTT. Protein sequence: CASSSGKRGDTQYF.

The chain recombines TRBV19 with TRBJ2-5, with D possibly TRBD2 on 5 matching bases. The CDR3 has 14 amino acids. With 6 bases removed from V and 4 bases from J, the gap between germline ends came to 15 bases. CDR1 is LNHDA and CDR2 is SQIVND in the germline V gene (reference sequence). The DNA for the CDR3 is TGTGCCAGTAGGGACTTCGTTCGGGGAGAGACCCAGTACTTC. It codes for CASRDFVRGETQYF.

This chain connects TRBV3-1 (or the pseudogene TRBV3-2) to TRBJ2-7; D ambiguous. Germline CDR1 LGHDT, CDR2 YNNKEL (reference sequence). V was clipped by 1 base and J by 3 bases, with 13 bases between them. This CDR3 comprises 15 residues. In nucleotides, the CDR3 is TGTGCCAGCAGCCAAGCTGGCCGCAGCGACTACGAGCAGTACTTC. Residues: CASSQAGRSDYEQYF.

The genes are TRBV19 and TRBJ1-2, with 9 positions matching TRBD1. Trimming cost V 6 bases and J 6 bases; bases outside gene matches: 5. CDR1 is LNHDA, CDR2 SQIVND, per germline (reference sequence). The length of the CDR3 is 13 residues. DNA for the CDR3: TGTGCCAGTAGACCGGACAGGGGCCATGGCTACACCTTC. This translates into CASRPDRGHGYTF.

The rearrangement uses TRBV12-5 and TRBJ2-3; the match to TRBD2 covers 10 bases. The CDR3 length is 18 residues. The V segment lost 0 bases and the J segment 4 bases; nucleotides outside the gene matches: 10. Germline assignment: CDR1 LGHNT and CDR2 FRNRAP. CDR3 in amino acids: CASGLVPDSGGTPDTQYF. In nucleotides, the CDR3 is TGTGCTAGTGGTTTGGTACCCGATAGCGGGGGGACACCAGATACGCAGTATTTT. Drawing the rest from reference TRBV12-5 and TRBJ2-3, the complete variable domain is DARVTQTPRHKVTEMGQEVTMRCQPILGHNTVFWYRQTMMQGLELLAYFRNRAPLDDSGMPKDRFSAEMPDATLATLKIQPSEPRDSAVYFCASGLVPDSGGTPDTQYFGPGTRLTVL.

The CDR3 region is CASSLSGFEAFF. The CDR3 region has the DNA TGTGCCAGCAGCTTATCAGGGTTTGAAGCTTTCTTT. The chain couples TRBV7-9 to TRBJ1-1; possibly TRBD1 for D (5 bases). Per the germline V gene, CDR1 is SEHNR and CDR2 is FQNEAQ (reference sequence). The CDR3 has 12 amino acids. V was shortened by 2 bases and J by 7 bases, with 8 bases between the two germline ends.

The CDR3 loop reads CASSEEQGVGNEQFF. The DNA of the CDR3 is TGTGCCAGCAGTGAGGAACAGGGAGTGGGAAATGAGCAGTTCTTC. The chain recombines TRBV2 with TRBJ2-1, with D perhaps matching TRBD1 (6 bases). V lost 3 bases and J lost 7, with 16 bases in between. The CDR3 consists of 15 residues. CDR1 and CDR2 from the germline V gene are SNHLY and FYNNEI.

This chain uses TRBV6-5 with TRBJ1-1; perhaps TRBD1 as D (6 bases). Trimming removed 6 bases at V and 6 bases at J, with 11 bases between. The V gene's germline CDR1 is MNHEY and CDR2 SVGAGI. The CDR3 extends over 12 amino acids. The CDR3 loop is CASRNREAEAFF. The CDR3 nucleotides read TGTGCCAGCAGAAACAGGGAGGCTGAAGCTTTCTTT.

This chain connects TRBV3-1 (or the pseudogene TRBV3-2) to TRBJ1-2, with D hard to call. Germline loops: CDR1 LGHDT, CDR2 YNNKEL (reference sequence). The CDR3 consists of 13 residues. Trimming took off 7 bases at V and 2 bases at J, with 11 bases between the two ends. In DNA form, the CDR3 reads TGTGCCAGCAACCGGGATGACAACTATGGCTACACCTTC. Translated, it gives CASNRDDNYGYTF.

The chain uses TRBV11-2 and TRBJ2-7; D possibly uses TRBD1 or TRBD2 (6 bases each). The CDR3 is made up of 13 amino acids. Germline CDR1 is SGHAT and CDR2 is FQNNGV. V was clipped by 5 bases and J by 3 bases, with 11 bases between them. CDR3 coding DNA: TGTGCCAGCAGCAGGGGGGTCTTCTACGAGCAGTACTTC. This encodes CASSRGVFYEQYF.